The entry that follows covers one TCR beta chain sequence. Its antigen remains unknown. From germline, CDR1 is SGHTA and CDR2 FQGNSA. This CDR3 has 15 residues. V lost 5 bases to trimming and J lost 0 bases, with 14 bases between them. This specimen comes from a study of blood T cells in healthy people across ages. Study-level points and caveats: Bulk PBMC profiling left naive and antigen-experienced comparisons inconclusive. The long-lived group displayed more naive CD4+ cells, plus higher diversity, than the aged donors did.

A second roughly 7 to 11 cycle PCR used barcoded and J-beta primers. Tagging of each cDNA molecule was performed by a template-switch adaptor with 12 random nucleotides. TCRdb redid the calling of the 5' RACE reads with MiXCR, one entry per CDR3 protein. This repertoire shows about 1.4 million distinct CDR3 sequences, approximately 59% found once; its top ten account for over 5%. The sequenced material came from blood. This receptor was obtained from a man younger than 30 in good health. The chain has TRBV7-2 and TRBJ2-7, with D tentatively TRBD1 (6 bases). CDR3 sequence: CASSAVTGLSYEQYF. DNA of the CDR3: TGTGCCAGCAGCGCGGTCACAGGGCTCTCCTACGAGCAGTACTTC.